The rows below give T cell receptor beta chains drawn from one sample of a study of CD8+ T cells in alopecia areata. The table came from immunoSEQ multiplex PCR; TCRdb's copy has only in-frame clones and leaves some out. Here the sample spans 110,000 to 150,000 clones, roughly 54% being singletons. This sample comprised CD8+ T cells sorted from blood, obtained at week 4, from a patient treated with tofacitinib. These TCRs come from a human donor with alopecia areata. Each CDR3 is given with its conserved first and last residue. Each record gives: V gene, CDR3 protein.

>TRBV20-1
CSATGDGELFF
>TRBV30
CAWSVLGQGDTGELFF
>TRBV5-6
CASSLFGKNIQYF
>TRBV29-1
CSVHPAGRDEQFF
>TRBV27
CASRGWTGHYEQYF
>TRBV9
CASSESPGQGNTEAFF
>TRBV27
CASSPQGELTDTQYF
>TRBV29-1
CSVGAGEVNTEAFF
>TRBV13
CASSYRTGRNGYTF
>TRBV6-5
CASSYSEGTEAFF
>TRBV7-9
CASSLVGTPNTEAFF
>TRBV6-1
CASSEPGETQYF
>TRBV27
CASSLRGPRQPQHF
>TRBV5-6
CASSLGNQPQHF
>TRBV5-6
CASSPRQGPYAEQYF
>TRBV7-9
CASSFQPGQGGTGELFF
>TRBV29-1
CSVEDEQVGAFF
>TRBV13
CASSLSEETQYF
>TRBV15
CATSRVGPVQYF
>TRBV30
CAYLHLANTEAFF
>TRBV4-3
CASSQDAIQGLNSPLHF
>TRBV27
CASSLGGQSNQPQHF
>TRBV25-1
CASSAGKGEQYF
>TRBV2
CASSGSGSIETQYF
>TRBV18
CASSPRVSYGYTF
>TRBV27
CASSQEQGWADTQYF
>TRBV14
CASSHWQGYGYTF
>TRBV11-2
CASSLMGNTEAFF
>TRBV7-8
CASIHGRRGLNTGELFF
>TRBV19
CASNGGTWNEQFF
>TRBV5-1
CASSLVGSDTEAFF
>TRBV7-2
CASSSGQGAIYEQYF
>TRBV7-8
CASSLVRIQETQYF